This T cell receptor beta chain was captured in a study of type 1 and type 2 diabetes patients. Background on the study: From PBMCs, CD4+ and CD8+ T cells were isolated by magnetic microbeads.

This clonotype was detected a few times. Diabetic patients met standard criteria for type 1 or type 2 diabetes. Amplification started from genomic DNA. A primer set of 30 forward and 13 reverse primers amplified the CDR3. TCRdb used MiXCR to reprocess the multiplex PCR reads, holding one entry per CDR3 protein. Of about 290,000 distinct CDR3 sequences listed, roughly 48% are singletons. V lost 5 bases to trimming and J lost 2 bases; unmatched junction nucleotides: 6. Germline V gene data show CDR1 as MGHDK and CDR2 as SYGVNS. The CDR3 spans 16 residues. The clonotype comes from a man aged 18 to 29 with type 2 diabetes. The chain couples TRBV25-1 to TRBJ2-3; TRBD2 matches 11 bases. The sequenced sample was peripheral blood mononuclear cells (PBMCs). In DNA, the CDR3 is TGTGCCAGCAGTCTCCTAGCGGGGGGCTCCACAGATACGCAGTATTTT. Protein sequence: CASSLLAGGSTDTQYF.